The 27 T cell receptor beta chains given below trace back to one sample, sequenced in a study of T cell changes during pregnancy in multiple sclerosis (dated by TCRdb to about 2019). Library method: the immunoSEQ multiplex PCR assay. TCRdb retrieved this table from immuneACCESS and kept in-frame rearrangements only. Not all clones are present; in checked studies, unresolved V genes account for under half, and no reason is known for the remainder. The sample table lists tens of thousands of clones, 75% to 95% of them with a count of one. The ten largest make up about 0.7% of the sample. The source material was CD4+ T cells from peripheral blood mononuclear cells, sampled before pregnancy. These receptors came from a female donor with multiple sclerosis, enrolled in a pregnancy study.

The chain is built from TRBV5-4 and TRBJ2-1; 7 bases fit TRBD1. Trimming took 3 bases from V and 5 from J; bases not matched to a gene: 11. The CDR3 sequence is 16 residues long. CDR1 and CDR2 (germline): SGHNT, YYREEE (reference sequence). DNA for the CDR3: TGTGCCAGCAGCTGGGGTCCCGGGACAGCTGACAATGAGCAGTTCTTC. Translation: CASSWGPGTADNEQFF.

The rearrangement uses TRBV28 and TRBJ2-5; possible D gene TRBD1, 6 bases. CDR3 length equals 15 residues. V was shortened by 5 bases and J by 4 bases, with 17 bases between the two germline ends. Germline lookup yields CDR1 MDHEN and CDR2 SYDVKM. The CDR3 DNA reads TGTGCCAGCAGTCTGGGGGACACCAGGTCAGAGACCCAGTACTTC. Amino acids: CASSLGDTRSETQYF.

V is TRBV6-1 and J is TRBJ2-7; possible D gene TRBD2, 5 bases. CDR3 length equals 14 residues. V was clipped by 8 bases and J by 0 bases, with 14 bases between them. Per germline, CDR1 MNHNS and CDR2 SASEGT. The CDR3 spells CASLRVPDSYEQYF. CDR3 coding DNA: TGTGCCAGCCTGAGGGTCCCTGACTCCTACGAGCAGTACTTC.

The chain employs TRBV7-9 and TRBJ2-2, with D unresolved. V was shortened by 3 bases and J by 5 bases, with 7 bases between the two germline ends. Germline lookup yields CDR1 SEHNR and CDR2 FQNEAQ (reference sequence). The CDR3 length is 13 residues. The CDR3 DNA reads as TGTGCCAGCAGCTTTGCCGGGACCGGGGAGCTGTTTTTT. This sequence encodes CASSFAGTGELFF. Full variable domain (outside the CDR3, taken from reference TRBV7-9 and TRBJ2-2): DTGVSQNPRHKITKRGQNVTFRCDPISEHNRLYWYRQTLGQGPEFLTYFQNEAQLEKSRLLSDRFSAERPKGSFSTLEIQRTEQGDSAMYLCASSFAGTGELFFGEGSRLTVL.

The gene calls are TRBV5-1 and TRBJ1-2, with TRBD1 matching 9 bases. After removal of 4 bases from V and 5 bases from J, the junction contained 9 bases not matched to a gene. CDR1 is SGHRS and CDR2 is YFSETQ in the germline V gene. The CDR3 sequence is 15 residues long. Written as DNA, the CDR3 is TGCGCCAGCAGCGTGGACAGGGGTGATTTGTATGGCTACACCTTC. Protein: CASSVDRGDLYGYTF.

This chain uses TRBV6-1 with TRBJ1-5, with 8 nucleotides matching TRBD1. Germline V gene lookup returns CDR1 MNHNS and CDR2 SASEGT. The CDR3 has 16 amino acids. V trimming: 3 bases; J trimming: 1 base; junction bases outside the gene matches: 5. The CDR3 region is CASSDQGAASNQPQHF. The CDR3 DNA is TGTGCCAGCAGTGACCAGGGGGCGGCGAGCAATCAGCCCCAGCATTTT.

The chain employs TRBV27 and TRBJ1-1; possibly TRBD1 for D (5 bases). Germline V gene sequence: CDR1 MNHEY, CDR2 SMNVEV (reference sequence). The CDR3 spans 14 residues. V gave up 3 bases and J gave up 7 bases, with 15 bases separating them. CDR3 loop: CASSLSRAVSEAFF. The CDR3 coding sequence is TGTGCCAGCAGTTTGAGCAGGGCCGTCAGTGAAGCTTTCTTT.

J is TRBJ2-3 and V is TRBV7-2; tentative D call: TRBD1 (6 bases). The CDR3 totals 16 residues. The germline V gene encodes CDR1 SGHTA and CDR2 FQGNSA. V was trimmed by 5 bases and J by 0 bases, leaving 15 bases between them. CDR3 DNA: TGTGCCAGCAGCCCTCCGGGACACCTTAGCACAGATACGCAGTATTTT. This sequence encodes CASSPPGHLSTDTQYF.

V is TRBV7-3 and J is TRBJ1-2; 7 nucleotides align to TRBD1. The CDR3 loop spans 15 amino acids. V gave up 6 bases and J gave up 6 bases; unmatched junction bases: 13. Germline CDR1 is SGHTA and CDR2 is FQGTGA. The DNA of the CDR3 is TGTGCCAGCAGTTCAACCGGGACAGAAAACCATGGCTACACCTTC. This codes for CASSSTGTENHGYTF.

The chain links TRBV2 to TRBJ1-1; D is perhaps TRBD1 (5 bases). The CDR3 covers 14 residues. V shed 4 bases and J shed 0 bases, with 9 bases lying between them. Germline V gene sequence: CDR1 SNHLY, CDR2 FYNNEI. The CDR3 region has the DNA TGTGCCAGCAGTGCAGGGTTCATGAACACTGAAGCTTTCTTT. Residues: CASSAGFMNTEAFF.

V and J are TRBV2 and TRBJ1-4; possible D gene TRBD1, 6 bases. In germline, CDR1 is SNHLY, CDR2 FYNNEI. The CDR3 has 13 amino acids. V lost 8 bases to trimming and J lost 7 bases, with 14 bases between them. The CDR3 coding sequence is TGTGCCAGCCAAGGGGGAATCGGTGAAAAACTGTTTTTT. Protein sequence: CASQGGIGEKLFF.

This rearrangement joins TRBV4-3 to TRBJ1-2, with 12 bases identical to TRBD1. V lost 4 bases and J lost 5; bases outside the gene matches: 8. There are 16 residues in the CDR3. The germline gives CDR1 LGHNA, CDR2 YSLEER. The CDR3 reads CASSPPGTGGPYGYTF. The CDR3 DNA reads as TGCGCCAGCAGCCCACCAGGGACAGGGGGCCCGTATGGCTACACCTTC.

By sample fraction, this clone is medium-sized. The chain combines TRBV19 with TRBJ1-2; 9 nucleotides align to TRBD1. This CDR3 has 13 residues. Unmatched junction bases numbered 5, after V lost 9 bases and J lost 3 bases. Germline assignment: CDR1 LNHDA and CDR2 SQIVND (reference sequence). CDR3 loop: CASKRTGDYGYTF. CDR3 coding DNA: TGTGCCAGCAAACGGACAGGGGACTATGGCTACACCTTC. The variable domain in full, with the rest retrieved from reference TRBV19 and TRBJ1-2, is DGGITQSPKYLFRKEGQNVTLSCEQNLNHDAMYWYRQDPGQGLRLIYYSQIVNDFQKGDIAEGYSVSREKKESFPLTVTSAQKNPTAFYLCASKRTGDYGYTFGSGTRLTVV.

J is TRBJ1-5 and V is TRBV18; weak D call: TRBD1 (6 bases). CDR3 length: 13 residues. Looked up from germline, CDR1 is KGHSH and CDR2 is LQKENI. V lost 2 bases, J lost 4 bases, and 6 bases lay in between. The chain's CDR3 is CASSPDRNQPQHF. The DNA of the CDR3 is TGTGCCAGCTCACCAGACAGGAATCAGCCCCAGCATTTT.

The V gene is TRBV4-3, the J gene TRBJ1-2; TRBD1 matches 8 bases. With 1 base clipped from V and 8 bases from J, the junction kept 6 bases outside the gene matches. The CDR3 covers 14 residues. Germline V gene data show CDR1 as LGHNA and CDR2 as YSLEER. The CDR3 region has the DNA TGCGCCAGCAGCCAAGGGACAGGGTTGGGAGGCTACACCTTC. It yields the protein CASSQGTGLGGYTF.

The chain uses TRBV5-1 and TRBJ2-3; 8 bases are shared with TRBD1. In germline, CDR1 is SGHRS, CDR2 YFSETQ. With 4 bases clipped from V and 6 bases from J, the junction kept 7 bases outside the gene matches. CDR3 length equals 14 residues. In nucleotides, the CDR3 is TGCGCCAGCAGCCCGGGACAGGCGGCGGATACGCAGTATTTT. Protein product: CASSPGQAADTQYF.

The CDR3 DNA follows: TGTGCCAGCAGCTTAGAGGCGGGGGGAGGGGGGACCCAGTACTTC. This encodes CASSLEAGGGGTQYF. The chain joins TRBV7-2 to TRBJ2-5; TRBD2 aligns across 8 bases. Germline assignment: CDR1 SGHTA and CDR2 FQGNSA. The CDR3 is 15 amino acids. Germline trimming cut 1 base from V and 7 bases from J; bases unmatched to any gene: 8.

The V call is TRBV11-3, the J call TRBJ1-5; D uncertain. V lost 0 bases to trimming and J lost 7 bases, with 22 bases between them. The V gene's germline CDR1 is SGHNT and CDR2 YENEEA. The CDR3 loop spans 18 amino acids. The CDR3 DNA sequence: TGTGCCAGCAGCTTAGATAGGCCGGACTTATTGGGATTGCAGCCCCAGCATTTT. This encodes CASSLDRPDLLGLQPQHF.

This sequence joins TRBV28 and TRBJ2-7, with D possibly TRBD1 on 5 matching bases. Per the germline V gene, CDR1 is MDHEN and CDR2 is SYDVKM. V was shortened by 7 bases and J by 0 bases, with 10 bases between the two germline ends. The CDR3 is 13 amino acids. The CDR3 DNA reads TGTGCCAGCACCCAGGGTCTCTCCTACGAGCAGTACTTC. This translates into CASTQGLSYEQYF.

The CDR3 reads CASSLGPGAGANVLTF. The CDR3 DNA is TGTGCCAGCAGCTTAGGTCCGGGAGCTGGGGCCAACGTCCTGACTTTC. The chain joins TRBV7-2 to TRBJ2-6; D possibly corresponds to TRBD2 (6 bases). CDR1 and CDR2 from the germline V gene are SGHTA and FQGNSA. The CDR3 length is 16 residues. Trimming took off 1 base at V and 2 bases at J, with 9 bases between the two ends.

The CDR3 sequence is CASSAARSGGPNEQFF. CDR3 sequence (DNA): TGTGCCAGCAGCGCCGCTCGGAGCGGGGGACCCAATGAGCAGTTCTTC. The chain couples TRBV5-4 to TRBJ2-1; 8 bases are shared with TRBD2. The CDR3 has 16 residues. Germline-derived CDR1 and CDR2 are SGHNT and YYREEE (reference sequence). Germline trimming cut 4 bases from V and 6 bases from J; bases unmatched to any gene: 12. The variable domain in full, with the rest retrieved from reference TRBV5-4 and TRBJ2-1, is ETGVTQSPTHLIKTRGQQVTLRCSSQSGHNTVSWYQQALGQGPQFIFQYYREEENGRGNFPPRFSGLQFPNYSSELNVNALELDDSALYLCASSAARSGGPNEQFFGPGTRLTVL.

This chain joins TRBV2 and TRBJ2-6, with TRBD1 matching 7 bases. CDR3 size: 17 residues. V was pared by 9 bases and J by 1 base, with 12 bases of the junction left unmatched. Germline CDR1 SNHLY, CDR2 FYNNEI. CDR3 sequence (DNA): TGTGCCAGTATTAGGGACAGAATACATTCTGGGGCCAACGTCCTGACTTTC. Residues: CASIRDRIHSGANVLTF.

The V call is TRBV18, the J call TRBJ2-2; TRBD2 matches at 7 bases. The length of the CDR3 is 14 residues. V gave up 0 bases and J gave up 6 bases; unmatched junction bases: 1. Germline V gene data show CDR1 as KGHSH and CDR2 as LQKENI. The CDR3 DNA is TGTGCCAGCTCACCACCTCGGGAGGCCGGGGAGCTGTTTTTT. This sequence encodes CASSPPREAGELFF.

This rearrangement joins TRBV2 to TRBJ2-7; D call uncertain. The V gene's germline CDR1 is SNHLY and CDR2 FYNNEI. This CDR3 spans 10 amino acids. V shed 4 bases and J shed 6 bases, with 4 bases lying between them. This chain's CDR3 is CASSAGEQYF. CDR3 sequence (DNA): TGTGCCAGCAGTGCGGGCGAGCAGTACTTC.

This chain connects TRBV15 to TRBJ2-5; D is perhaps TRBD2 (6 bases). V lost 9 bases and J 0 bases, leaving 20 bases between the germline ends. Germline V CDR1 and CDR2: LNHNV, YYDKDF (reference sequence). The CDR3 has 16 amino acids. CDR3 sequence reads: CATRRDLDTYQETQYF. Here the CDR3 DNA reads TGTGCCACTCGCCGGGACTTGGACACCTACCAAGAGACCCAGTACTTC.

This chain joins TRBV9 and TRBJ2-5, with D possibly matching TRBD1 (5 bases). Germline assignment: CDR1 SGDLS and CDR2 YYNGEE. Trimming pared 4 bases from V and 5 bases from J, leaving 9 bases between. The CDR3 is 12 amino acids. CDR3 sequence reads: CASSSGLETQYF. The DNA of the CDR3 is TGTGCCAGCAGCTCAGGGTTGGAGACCCAGTACTTC. The variable domain in full, completed from reference TRBV9 and TRBJ2-5, reads DSGVTQTPKHLITATGQRVTLRCSPRSGDLSVYWYQQSLDQGLQFLIQYYNGEERAKGNILERFSAQQFPDLHSELNLSSLELGDSALYFCASSSGLETQYFGPGTRLLVL.

This clone was seen a single time. The chain carries TRBV5-4 and TRBJ2-1; 10 nucleotides align to TRBD2. J lost 5 bases, V lost 4 bases, and 12 bases had no gene match. The CDR3 runs 17 residues. Per the germline V gene, CDR1 is SGHNT and CDR2 is YYREEE (reference sequence). CDR3 nucleotides: TGTGCCAGCAGCCCTTACGGTCGGACTAGCGGCAACAATGAGCAGTTCTTC. Translation gives CASSPYGRTSGNNEQFF.